These T cell receptor beta chains were read from a single sample in a study of T cells in Graves' hyperthyroidism and ophthalmopathy. TCRdb reprocessed the multiplex PCR reads with MiXCR, giving one entry per CDR3 protein. The sample records approximately 300,000 distinct CDR3 sequences, more than 15% being singletons. Sequenced: blood. These TCRs come from a woman aged 55-70 years with Graves' ophthalmopathy. CDR3s include the opening cysteine and the closing phenylalanine or tryptophan. D genes are given only for firm matches. Rows may omit the clone size; those that give it use once, few, many or a size class.

v_gene,abundance,j_gene,d_gene,CDR3nt,CDR3aa
TRBV9,.,TRBJ2-2,.,TGTGCCAGCAGCGTAGGGTTAGGCTTTCTCACCGGGGAGCTGTCTTTT,CASSVGLGFLTGELSF
TRBV4-1,.,TRBJ1-4,TRBD1,TGCGCCAGCAGCCACCCCGGGACAGGGCCCTTTAATGAAAAACTGTTTTTT,CASSHPGTGPFNEKLFF
TRBV27,many,TRBJ1-5,.,TGTGCCAGCAGTTTATCCTCCGGACGGCGGACCCAGCATTTT,CASSLSSGRRTQHF
TRBV11-2,many,TRBJ1-2,.,TGTGCCAGCAGCTTAGATGCAGCCTTTGCTGGCTACACCTTC,CASSLDAAFAGYTF
TRBV30,few,TRBJ2-7,TRBD1,TGTGCCTGGAGTCGTCGTTCCGGGACAGGGAAATTTTTCACCTACGAGCAGTACTTC,CAWSRRSGTGKFFTYEQYF
TRBV4-3,.,TRBJ2-2,TRBD2,TGCGCCAGCAGCCAAGAAGTTTCGCGGGGGGGCATATCCAGGGAGCTGTTTTTT,CASSQEVSRGGISRELFF
TRBV29-1,many,TRBJ1-1,.,TGCAGTTCCAGGCAGGGGAACACTGAAGCTTTCTTT,CSSRQGNTEAFF
TRBV3-1,many,TRBJ2-1,TRBD2,TGTGCCAGCAGCCAAGAGGCGTTTACGGGAGGGGGGGAATCCTACAATGAGCAGTTCTTC,CASSQEAFTGGGESYNEQFF
TRBV29-1,.,TRBJ2-5,.,TGCAGCGTTGATTCGGCAGGGAGGCGAGAGACCCAGTACTTC,CSVDSAGRRETQYF
TRBV18,many,TRBJ2-4,TRBD1,TGTGCCAGCTCACCGGACAGGGTTACCAAAAACATTCAGTACTTC,CASSPDRVTKNIQYF
TRBV28,many,TRBJ2-7,TRBD1,TGTGCCAGCAGTTCGGGACAGGGATTCGACGAGCAGTACTTC,CASSSGQGFDEQYF
TRBV6-1,once,TRBJ2-6,.,TGTGCCAGCTTGAAAGAAACTGGGGCCAACGTCCTGACTTTC,CASLKETGANVLTF
TRBV24-1,.,TRBJ2-2,TRBD1,TGTGCCACCAGTGATTCCGAGGGGACAGCAAACACCGGGGAGCTGTTTTTT,CATSDSEGTANTGELFF
TRBV28,.,TRBJ1-5,.,TGTGCCAGCAGTTTAGTACAGGTTGATCAGCCCCAGCATTTT,CASSLVQVDQPQHF
TRBV7-6,many,TRBJ1-1,TRBD1,TGTGCCAGCAGCTCCCCCCCGGACCGGGACAGTGAAGCTTTCTTT,CASSSPPDRDSEAFF
TRBV28,many,TRBJ1-1,.,TGTGCCAGCAGTTTACCCGGACAGAGTTCCACTGAAGCTTTCTTT,CASSLPGQSSTEAFF
TRBV12-3/TRBV12-4,many,TRBJ1-6,.,TGTGCCAGCAGTTTAAGCCAGGGGTTTTCACCCCTCCACTTT,CASSLSQGFSPLHF
TRBV25-1,.,TRBJ2-7,.,TGTGCCAGCAGTGATACCCGCGGCGGGTACGAGCAGTACTTC,CASSDTRGGYEQYF
TRBV12-5,many,TRBJ1-2,TRBD1,TGTGCTAGCTTTCCAGGGGGCAACTATGGCTACACCTTC,CASFPGGNYGYTF
TRBV6-6,few,TRBJ2-5,.,TGTGCCAGCAGTTACGAAATTGCCGGGGAGACCCAGTACTTC,CASSYEIAGETQYF
TRBV6-1,many,TRBJ1-2,.,TGTGCCAGCAGCGCCGGGACACTCAACTATGGCTACACCTTC,CASSAGTLNYGYTF
TRBV10-3,few,TRBJ2-1,.,TGTGCCATCAGTGAGGGTCCAAGCTCCTACAATGAGCAGTTCTTC,CAISEGPSSYNEQFF
TRBV10-3,.,TRBJ1-4,TRBD1,TGTGCCATCAGTGCCGGGACAGTAGCTGAAAAACTGTTTTTT,CAISAGTVAEKLFF
TRBV4-1,few,TRBJ1-4,.,TGCGCCAGCAGCCAAGAGGAACGGATCACAACTAATGAAAAACTGTTTTTT,CASSQEERITTNEKLFF
TRBV5-1,many,TRBJ2-7,.,TGCGCCAGCAGCTTGGGTGTGGGGGAGGACGAGCAGTACTTC,CASSLGVGEDEQYF
TRBV20-1,few,TRBJ1-5,.,TGCAGTGCTAGAGATCGACGGCTTGGGAATCAGCCCCAGCATTTT,CSARDRRLGNQPQHF
TRBV5-6,many,TRBJ1-5,.,TGTGCCAGCAGCTTAATCGGGCGAAATCAGCCCCAGCATTTT,CASSLIGRNQPQHF
TRBV5-1,few,TRBJ2-1,TRBD1,TGCGCCAGCAGCTTGGAGGGGGCGAGTGGATACAATGAGCAGTTCTTC,CASSLEGASGYNEQFF
TRBV6-1,many,TRBJ1-1,TRBD1,TGTGCCAGCAGTGACCCGCCGGGACAGGGGGCAACTTTCTTT,CASSDPPGQGATFF
TRBV5-1,.,TRBJ2-1,TRBD2,TGCGCCAGCAGCCCCCGACTAGCGGACTACAATGAGCAGTTCTTC,CASSPRLADYNEQFF
TRBV7-2,many,TRBJ2-7,.,TGTGCCAGCAGCTTTGGCGGAACCTACGAGCAGTACTTC,CASSFGGTYEQYF
TRBV11-2,many,TRBJ2-1,.,TGTGCCAGCAGCTTAGGAGGGGGGACAGAGACCAATGAGCAGTTCTTC,CASSLGGGTETNEQFF
TRBV5-1,.,TRBJ2-2,TRBD1,TGCGCCAGCAGTAAGGCGGGACAGGGGGCCGGTAACACCGGGGAGCTGTTTTTT,CASSKAGQGAGNTGELFF
TRBV5-1,.,TRBJ2-5,TRBD1,TGCGCCAGCAGCTGGCTCGGGACAGGGGGCGGAGAGACCCAGTACTTC,CASSWLGTGGGETQYF
TRBV2,many,TRBJ1-2,.,TGTGCCAGCACTTGGTCGCCAGGGCTCGACGGCTACACCTTC,CASTWSPGLDGYTF
TRBV29-1,many,TRBJ2-7,.,TGCAGCGTACAGGTATTCGACAGACGCTACGAGCAGTACTTC,CSVQVFDRRYEQYF
TRBV12-3/TRBV12-4,many,TRBJ1-1,.,TGTGCCAGCAGTTTCGAAGCGGGGAGCACTGAAGCTTTCTTT,CASSFEAGSTEAFF
TRBV2,many,TRBJ2-7,TRBD1,TGTGCCAGCAGTTTACTATCAGGGGGCGAGCAGTACTTC,CASSLLSGGEQYF
TRBV28,.,TRBJ2-7,.,TGTGCCAGCAGGTCAAGTCGTGGAGATTACGAGCAGTACTTC,CASRSSRGDYEQYF
TRBV5-4,few,TRBJ1-2,.,TGTGCCAGCAGCTCGGACCAGGGACATGGCTACACCTTC,CASSSDQGHGYTF
TRBV28,.,TRBJ2-1,TRBD2,TGTGCCAGCAGTTTATTTCCGGGGCTAGCGGGGGCCAGGAATGAGCAGTTCTTC,CASSLFPGLAGARNEQFF
TRBV5-1,few,TRBJ2-2,.,TGCGCCAGCAGCGTTGACAGTCCGAACACCGGGGAGCTGTTTTTT,CASSVDSPNTGELFF
TRBV5-1,many,TRBJ1-1,TRBD1,TGCGCCAGCAGCTTGGACAGGGGAGGCGCTGAAGCTTTCTTT,CASSLDRGGAEAFF
TRBV7-2,many,TRBJ1-5,.,TGTGCCAGCACCCGGGACAGCAATCAGCCCCAGCATTTT,CASTRDSNQPQHF
TRBV6-2/TRBV6-3,many,TRBJ2-7,.,TGTGCCAGCAGTTACCCCGAGACCTACGAGCAGTACTTC,CASSYPETYEQYF
TRBV3-1,once,TRBJ1-5,.,TGTGCCAGCAGCCAAGGGGGACGGGTAAATCAGCCCCAGCATTTT,CASSQGGRVNQPQHF
TRBV7-2,many,TRBJ2-3,.,TGTGCCAGCACTGGACAAGGGTTATTCACAGATACGCAGTATTTT,CASTGQGLFTDTQYF
TRBV7-2,few,TRBJ2-3,.,TGTGCCAGCAGCTTAGTACGGGACCGAATCACAGATGCGCAGTATTTT,CASSLVRDRITDAQYF
TRBV20-1,many,TRBJ1-2,TRBD1,TGCAGTGCTCGCCAAAGACAGGGGGCCTCTGGCTACACCTTC,CSARQRQGASGYTF